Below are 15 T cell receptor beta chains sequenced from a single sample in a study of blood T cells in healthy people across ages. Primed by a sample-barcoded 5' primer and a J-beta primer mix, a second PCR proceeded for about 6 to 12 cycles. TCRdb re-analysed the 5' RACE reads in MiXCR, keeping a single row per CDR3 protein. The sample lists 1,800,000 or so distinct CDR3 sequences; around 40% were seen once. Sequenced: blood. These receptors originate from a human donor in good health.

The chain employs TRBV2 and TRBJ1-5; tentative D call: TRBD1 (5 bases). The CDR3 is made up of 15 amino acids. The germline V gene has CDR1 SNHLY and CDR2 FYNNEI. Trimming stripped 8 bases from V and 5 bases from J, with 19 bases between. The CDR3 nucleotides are TGTGCCAGCGGGAAGGAGGGGACGAGCGATCAGCCCCAGCATTTT. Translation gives CASGKEGTSDQPQHF.

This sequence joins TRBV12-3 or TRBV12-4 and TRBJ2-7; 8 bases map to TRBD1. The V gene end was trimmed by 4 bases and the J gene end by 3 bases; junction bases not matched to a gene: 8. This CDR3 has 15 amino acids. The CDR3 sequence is CASSSGGRRGYEQYF. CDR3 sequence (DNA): TGTGCCAGCAGTTCAGGGGGCCGGAGGGGCTACGAGCAGTACTTC.

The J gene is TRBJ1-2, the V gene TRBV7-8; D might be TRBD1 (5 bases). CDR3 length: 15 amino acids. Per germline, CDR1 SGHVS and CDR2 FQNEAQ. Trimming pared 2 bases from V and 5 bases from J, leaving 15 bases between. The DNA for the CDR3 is TGTGCCAGCAGCTTAAGACGGGGGAGAGAATATGGCTACACCTTC. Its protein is CASSLRRGREYGYTF.

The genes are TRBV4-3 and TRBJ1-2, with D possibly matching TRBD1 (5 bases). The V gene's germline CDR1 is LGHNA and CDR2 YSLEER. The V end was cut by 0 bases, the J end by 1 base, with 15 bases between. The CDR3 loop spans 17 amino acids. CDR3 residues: CASSQEPLGTDNYGYTF. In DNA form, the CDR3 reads TGCGCCAGCAGCCAAGAGCCGTTGGGGACGGATAACTATGGCTACACCTTC.

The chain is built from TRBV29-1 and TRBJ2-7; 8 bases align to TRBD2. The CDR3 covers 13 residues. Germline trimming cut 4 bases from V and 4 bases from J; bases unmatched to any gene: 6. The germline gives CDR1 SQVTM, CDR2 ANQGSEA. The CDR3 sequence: CSVVTSGNYEQYF. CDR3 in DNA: TGCAGCGTTGTTACTAGCGGAAATTACGAGCAGTACTTC.

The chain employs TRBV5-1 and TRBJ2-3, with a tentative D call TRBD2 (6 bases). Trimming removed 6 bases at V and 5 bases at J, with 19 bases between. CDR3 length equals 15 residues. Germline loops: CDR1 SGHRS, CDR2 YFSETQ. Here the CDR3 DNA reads TGCGCCAGCAAACCCAGACTAGATGAGGGAGATACGCAGTATTTT. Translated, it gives CASKPRLDEGDTQYF.

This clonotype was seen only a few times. CDR3 sequence (DNA): TGCAGCGTTGCCACAACTAATGAAAAACTGTTTTTT. It translates to CSVATTNEKLFF. V usage is TRBV29-1 and J usage is TRBJ1-4; no firm D call. This CDR3 has 12 amino acids. Germline-derived CDR1 and CDR2 are SQVTM and ANQGSEA. Trimming cost V 4 bases and J 0 bases, with 3 bases left between them. The full variable domain, with the rest looked up from reference TRBV29-1 and TRBJ1-4, is SAVISQKPSRDICQRGTSLTIQCQVDSQVTMMFWYRQQPGQSLTLIATANQGSEATYESGFVIDKFPISRPNLTFSTLTVSNMSPEDSSIYLCSVATTNEKLFFGSGTQLSVL.

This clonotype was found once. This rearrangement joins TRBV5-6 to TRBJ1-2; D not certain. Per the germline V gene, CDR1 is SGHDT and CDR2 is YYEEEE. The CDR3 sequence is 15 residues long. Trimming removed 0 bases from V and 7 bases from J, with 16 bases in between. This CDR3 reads CASSLEFQPRTGYTF. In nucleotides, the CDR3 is TGTGCCAGCAGCTTGGAATTCCAGCCGAGGACTGGCTACACCTTC.

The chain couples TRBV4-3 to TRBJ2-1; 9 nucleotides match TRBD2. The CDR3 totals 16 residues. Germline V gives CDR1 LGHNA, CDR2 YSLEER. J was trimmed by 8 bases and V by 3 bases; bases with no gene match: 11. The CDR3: CASSHLGLAKRYEQFF. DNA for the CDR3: TGCGCCAGCAGCCACCTGGGACTAGCAAAGAGATATGAGCAGTTCTTC.

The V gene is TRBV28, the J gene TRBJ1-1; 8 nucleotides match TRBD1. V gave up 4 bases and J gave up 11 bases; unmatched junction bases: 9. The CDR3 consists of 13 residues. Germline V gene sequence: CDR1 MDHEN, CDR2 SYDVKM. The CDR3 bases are TGTGCCAGCAGTTCCCTGGACAGGGCCGGGGCTTTCTTT. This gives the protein CASSSLDRAGAFF.

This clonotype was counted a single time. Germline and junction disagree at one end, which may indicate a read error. CDR3 residues: CVSNKDRSYNEQFF. Written as DNA, the CDR3 is TGTGTCAGCAACAAGGACAGGTCCTACAATGAGCAGTTCTTC. V is TRBV7-2 and J is TRBJ2-1, with TRBD1 matching 7 bases. The CDR3 consists of 14 residues. CDR1 is SGHTA and CDR2 is FQGNSA in the germline V gene.

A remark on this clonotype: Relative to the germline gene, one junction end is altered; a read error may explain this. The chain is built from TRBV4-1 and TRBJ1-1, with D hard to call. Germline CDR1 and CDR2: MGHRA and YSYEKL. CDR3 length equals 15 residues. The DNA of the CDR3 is TGCACCAGCAGCCTTACGACACTCGTGGACACTGAAGCTTTCTTT. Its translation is CTSSLTTLVDTEAFF.

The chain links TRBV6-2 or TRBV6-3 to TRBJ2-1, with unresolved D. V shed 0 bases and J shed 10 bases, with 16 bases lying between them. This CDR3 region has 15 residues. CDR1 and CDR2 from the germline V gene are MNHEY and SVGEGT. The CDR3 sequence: CASSYSEKGLGEQFF. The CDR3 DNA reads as TGTGCCAGCAGTTACTCGGAAAAAGGCCTGGGGGAGCAGTTCTTC.

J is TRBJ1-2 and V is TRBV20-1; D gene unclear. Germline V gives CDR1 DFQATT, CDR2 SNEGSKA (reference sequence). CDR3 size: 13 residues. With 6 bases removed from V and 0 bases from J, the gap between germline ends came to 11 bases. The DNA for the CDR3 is TGCAGTGCACGAGACCCGTCTAACTATGGCTACACCTTC. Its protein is CSARDPSNYGYTF.

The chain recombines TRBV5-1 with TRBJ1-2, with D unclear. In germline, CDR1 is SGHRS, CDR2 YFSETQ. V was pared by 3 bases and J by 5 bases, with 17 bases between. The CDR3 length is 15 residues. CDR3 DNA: TGCGCCAGCAGCTGGAGTTGGACGGAATTATATGGCTACACCTTC. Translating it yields CASSWSWTELYGYTF.